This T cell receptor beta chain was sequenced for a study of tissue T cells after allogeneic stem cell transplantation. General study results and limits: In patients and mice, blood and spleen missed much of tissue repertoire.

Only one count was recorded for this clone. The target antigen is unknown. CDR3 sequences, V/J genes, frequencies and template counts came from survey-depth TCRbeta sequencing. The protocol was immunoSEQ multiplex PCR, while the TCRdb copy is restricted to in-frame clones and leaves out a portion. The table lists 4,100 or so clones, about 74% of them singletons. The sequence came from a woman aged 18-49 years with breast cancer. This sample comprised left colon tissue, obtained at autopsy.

The CDR3 protein is CASKPGHGSGSAEAFF. CDR3 DNA: TGTGCCAGCAAACCGGGACACGGGTCGGGAAGCGCTGAAGCTTTCTTT. The chain uses TRBV11-3 and TRBJ1-1; D possibly corresponds to TRBD1 (6 bases). The germline gives CDR1 SGHNT, CDR2 YENEEA. The CDR3 is made up of 16 amino acids. V lost 7 bases and J lost 6, with 24 bases in between.